These 23 T cell receptor beta chains came from one sample sequenced in a study of cytomegalovirus exposure and HLA in healthy donors. It was with 60 Vbeta and 13 Jbeta primers that the PCR ran. Only in-frame clones appear in the TCRdb table, and some are missing; sequencing was by immunoSEQ multiplex PCR. Of some 120,000 clones in the sample, 8.5% to 10% were seen once. The source material was PBMCs. These receptors were collected from a man in his forties or fifties in good health and CMV-seronegative.

This clone was seen only a few times. The chain combines TRBV14 with TRBJ1-4; D perhaps matches TRBD1 (5 bases). This CDR3 has 17 amino acids. Germline loops: CDR1 SGHDN, CDR2 FVKESK. Trimming took off 0 bases at V and 8 bases at J, with 19 bases between the two ends. The CDR3 DNA reads as TGTGCCAGCAGCCAAGAGGGGCAGGGAAGATTCGGGGAAAAACTGTTTTTT. Translation gives CASSQEGQGRFGEKLFF. Full variable domain (missing parts from reference TRBV14 and TRBJ1-4): EAGVTQFPSHSVIEKGQTVTLRCDPISGHDNLYWYRRVMGKEIKFLLHFVKESKQDESGMPNNRFLAERTGGTYSTLKVQPAELEDSGVYFCASSQEGQGRFGEKLFFGSGTQLSVL.

This chain uses TRBV6-5 with TRBJ1-5, with 8 bases lining up with TRBD1. CDR3 size: 13 residues. CDR1 MNHEY and CDR2 SVGAGI come from the germline V gene. Trimming removed 10 bases from V and 4 bases from J; junction bases left unmatched: 6. CDR3 sequence reads: CATRQGRNQPQHF. The CDR3 DNA reads TGTGCCACACGACAGGGGAGAAATCAGCCCCAGCATTTT.

This clone appeared a few times. This chain joins TRBV11-2 and TRBJ2-3; 10 bases are a match to TRBD2. The CDR3 contains 16 residues. V gave up 4 bases and J gave up 2 bases; unmatched junction bases: 6. Looked up from germline, CDR1 is SGHAT and CDR2 is FQNNGV. The CDR3 here is CASSYNSGGITDTQYF. In nucleotides, the CDR3 is TGTGCCAGCAGCTACAATAGCGGGGGGATCACAGATACGCAGTATTTT.

The V gene is TRBV6-1, the J gene TRBJ1-1, with a possible D match to TRBD1 (6 bases). The CDR3 covers 13 residues. V lost 2 bases, J lost 5 bases, and 9 bases lay in between. The V gene's germline CDR1 is MNHNS and CDR2 SASEGT. The chain's CDR3 is CASSEQGGTEAFF. In DNA, the CDR3 is TGTGCCAGCAGTGAACAAGGGGGAACTGAAGCTTTCTTT.

This clone was observed a handful of times. This specimen includes other DNA sequences encoding the same CDR3. This rearrangement joins TRBV27 to TRBJ1-1; D possibly corresponds to TRBD1 (5 bases). Trimming left V 9 bases short and J 4 bases short, with 15 bases between. The germline V gene has CDR1 MNHEY and CDR2 SMNVEV (reference sequence). The CDR3 contains 13 residues. CDR3 sequence: CASRPTGGTEAFF. The CDR3 DNA reads as TGTGCCAGTAGACCAACGGGGGGCACTGAAGCTTTCTTT.

The sample holds a few counts of this clone. This chain links TRBV6-1 with TRBJ2-1; a weak D match, TRBD2 (6 bases). The germline V gene encodes CDR1 MNHNS and CDR2 SASEGT. V dropped 4 bases and J dropped 4 bases, with 23 bases sitting between them. The CDR3 runs 18 residues. CDR3 DNA sequence: TGTGCCAGCAGTGGTCGACTATATGGGGCGGGGAATTACAATGAGCAGTTCTTC. This translates into CASSGRLYGAGNYNEQFF.

The table lists this clone with a few counts. Here the CDR3 DNA reads TGTGCCAGCAGTTCCCTTCTAGCGGGGGCCTCAGATACGCAGTATTTT. Translated: CASSSLLAGASDTQYF. The genes are TRBV27 and TRBJ2-3; TRBD2 matches 10 bases. The CDR3 is made up of 16 amino acids. J lost 4 bases, V lost 4 bases, and 8 bases had no gene match. In germline, CDR1 is MNHEY, CDR2 SMNVEV (reference sequence).

This clone was seen only a few times. The V call is TRBV4-3, the J call TRBJ2-7; weak D call: TRBD2 (5 bases). Trimming stripped 0 bases from V and 2 bases from J, with 11 bases between. Germline lookup yields CDR1 LGHNA and CDR2 YSLEER. The CDR3 spans 15 residues. CDR3 in amino acids: CASSQDPAGPYEQYF. The CDR3, as DNA: TGCGCCAGCAGCCAAGATCCCGCGGGCCCCTACGAGCAGTACTTC.

This clone was seen a few times. This sequence joins TRBV10-3 and TRBJ1-6; D is perhaps TRBD1 (5 bases). There are 13 residues in the CDR3. V was clipped by 3 bases and J by 10 bases, with 10 bases between them. The germline V gene encodes CDR1 ENHRY and CDR2 SYGVKD. In DNA, the CDR3 is TGTGCCATCAGTGACAGGGTACAATCACCCCTCCACTTT. Amino acids: CAISDRVQSPLHF.

This clone was counted only a few times. The genes are TRBV5-1 and TRBJ2-3; 8 bases line up with TRBD1. The CDR3 loop spans 15 amino acids. The germline gives CDR1 SGHRS, CDR2 YFSETQ. The V segment lost 0 bases and the J segment 4 bases; nucleotides outside the gene matches: 4. The CDR3 protein is CASSLGGQGADTQYF. CDR3 coding DNA: TGCGCCAGCAGCTTGGGAGGACAGGGTGCAGATACGCAGTATTTT.

This clone appeared a few times. The chain is built from TRBV27 and TRBJ2-1, with 9 nucleotides matching TRBD2. The V and J ends lost 7 bases and 7 bases, in that order; junction bases with no gene match: 8. Germline CDR1 MNHEY, CDR2 SMNVEV (reference sequence). The CDR3 spans 14 residues. As DNA, the CDR3 is TGTGCCAGCACCCGAGCGGGGGGAATAAATGAGCAGTTCTTC. It yields the protein CASTRAGGINEQFF.

This clone was recorded once. V usage is TRBV7-9 and J usage is TRBJ2-7; 7 positions agree with TRBD2. The germline V gene encodes CDR1 SEHNR and CDR2 FQNEAQ (reference sequence). With 2 bases clipped from V and 5 bases from J, the junction kept 12 bases outside the gene matches. The CDR3 has 16 residues. For the CDR3, the DNA is TGTGCCAGCAGCTTAAAGCGCGGGGGACGAGGGGACGAGCAGTACTTC. Translation: CASSLKRGGRGDEQYF.

The genes are TRBV9 and TRBJ1-5, with D unclear. This CDR3 is built from 14 residues. The ends were cut back, 0 bases at V and 5 bases at J, with 9 bases in the middle. The germline V gene encodes CDR1 SGDLS and CDR2 YYNGEE. The CDR3 nucleotides are TGTGCCAGCAGCGTAGAATCCTCAGATCAGCCCCAGCATTTT. Protein: CASSVESSDQPQHF.

This rearrangement joins TRBV11-1 to TRBJ1-2; 7 positions agree with TRBD1. J gave up 7 bases and V 3 bases, and 5 bases lay outside the gene matches. This CDR3 is built from 13 residues. Germline V gives CDR1 SGHAT, CDR2 FQDESV (reference sequence). CDR3 bases: TGTGCCAGCAGCTTCCGGGACAGATTTGGCTACACCTTC. It encodes CASSFRDRFGYTF.

The chain recombines TRBV4-3 with TRBJ2-7; 7 bases align to TRBD1. Per the germline V gene, CDR1 is LGHNA and CDR2 is YSLEER. The V and J ends lost 1 base and 3 bases, in that order; junction bases with no gene match: 9. The CDR3 covers 16 residues. CDR3 in amino acids: CASSQVAGTANYEQYF. The DNA of the CDR3 is TGCGCCAGCAGCCAAGTCGCCGGGACAGCGAACTACGAGCAGTACTTC.

This clone was counted between two and nine times. Different DNA sequences within this sample yield the same CDR3. The rearrangement joins TRBV5-1 to TRBJ2-3; 11 bases fit TRBD2. The CDR3 contains 16 residues. V dropped 4 bases and J dropped 6; count of bases not matched to a gene: 10. The germline gives CDR1 SGHRS, CDR2 YFSETQ. CDR3: CASSPLLAGGTDTQYF. The CDR3 DNA reads as TGCGCCAGCAGCCCGCTTTTAGCGGGGGGGACGGATACGCAGTATTTT.

The V call is TRBV9, the J call TRBJ2-1; 7 bases map to TRBD1. Trimming took 0 bases from V and 7 from J; bases not matched to a gene: 19. Germline V gene data show CDR1 as SGDLS and CDR2 as YYNGEE. This CDR3 is built from 19 residues. The CDR3 sequence is CASSVDQTWDSKRANEQFF. Here the CDR3 DNA reads TGTGCCAGCAGCGTAGATCAAACTTGGGACAGCAAAAGGGCGAATGAGCAGTTCTTC.

This clone appeared a few times. This rearrangement joins TRBV14 to TRBJ1-1, with D unclear. V was cut by 0 bases and J by 3 bases, with 11 bases left in between. CDR1 is SGHDN and CDR2 is FVKESK in the germline V gene. The CDR3 is 15 residues long. This chain's CDR3 is CASSQERAVDTEAFF. The DNA of the CDR3 is TGTGCCAGCAGCCAAGAGAGGGCGGTGGACACTGAAGCTTTCTTT.

This clone has only a few counts. The chain links TRBV28 to TRBJ1-6, with 9 bases matching TRBD1. With V trimmed by 5 bases and J by 9 bases, 5 bases remained unmatched. The CDR3 sequence is 14 residues long. Germline CDR1 is MDHEN and CDR2 is SYDVKM. CDR3 sequence reads: CASSLTGGTSPLHF. The CDR3 bases are TGTGCCAGCAGTCTGACAGGGGGAACTTCACCCCTCCACTTT.

Points on this clone: The CDR3 carries no conserved terminal phenylalanine or tryptophan, so it likely arises from a read error. The chain uses TRBV7-2 and TRBJ1-2; 9 bases match TRBD1. J was trimmed by 7 bases and V by 5 bases; bases with no gene match: 5. Germline V gene data show CDR1 as SGHTA and CDR2 as FQGNSA. This CDR3 comprises 13 residues. As DNA, the CDR3 is TGTGCCAGCAGCCCGGGACAGGGACCTGGCTACACCGTC. Translation: CASSPGQGPGYTV.

Only a few counts were recorded for this clone. This chain links TRBV13 with TRBJ2-7, with 9 bases matching TRBD1. Germline CDR1 reads PRHDT; CDR2 reads FYEKMQ (reference sequence). The length of the CDR3 is 14 residues. Losses at the gene ends were 5 bases for V and 6 bases for J; bases not matched to a gene: 8. CDR3 amino acids: CASSPDRGGTEQYF. In DNA form, the CDR3 reads TGTGCCAGCAGCCCCGACAGGGGGGGAACCGAGCAGTACTTC.

This rearrangement joins TRBV6-1 to TRBJ2-5, with D possibly matching TRBD1 (5 bases). V was shortened by 1 base and J by 5 bases, with 11 bases between the two germline ends. The CDR3 is 14 amino acids. CDR1 is MNHNS, CDR2 SASEGT, per germline. This CDR3 is CASSEGWKGETQYF. CDR3 nucleotides: TGTGCCAGCAGTGAAGGATGGAAGGGGGAGACCCAGTACTTC.

Many counts were recorded for this clone. The rearrangement uses TRBV6-6 and TRBJ1-2; 7 bases align to TRBD1. J gave up 2 bases and V 4 bases, and 7 bases lay outside the gene matches. Germline-derived CDR1 and CDR2 are MNHNY and SVGAGI (reference sequence). The CDR3 sequence is 15 residues long. This chain's CDR3 is CASSSLEGANYGYTF. Here the CDR3 DNA reads TGTGCCAGCAGTTCCTTGGAGGGGGCGAACTATGGCTACACCTTC.